This TCR beta chain appears in the sequencing data of a study of blood T cell repertoires in COVID-19. The table came from immunoSEQ multiplex PCR; TCRdb's copy has only in-frame clones and leaves some out. This table has over 50,000 clones, approximately 83% appearing once. Input material: peripheral blood. The receptor was isolated from a human donor in a cohort sampled during active COVID-19.

The CDR3 DNA is TGTGCCAGCAGGATGACAGGGGAGGGCTCCTACGAGCAGTACTTC. Protein sequence: CASRMTGEGSYEQYF. The V gene is TRBV7-3, the J gene TRBJ2-7; tentative D call: TRBD1 (8 bases). Germline V gives CDR1 SGHTA, CDR2 FQGTGA. The CDR3 is 15 residues long. V gave up 6 bases and J gave up 0 bases, with 15 bases separating them.